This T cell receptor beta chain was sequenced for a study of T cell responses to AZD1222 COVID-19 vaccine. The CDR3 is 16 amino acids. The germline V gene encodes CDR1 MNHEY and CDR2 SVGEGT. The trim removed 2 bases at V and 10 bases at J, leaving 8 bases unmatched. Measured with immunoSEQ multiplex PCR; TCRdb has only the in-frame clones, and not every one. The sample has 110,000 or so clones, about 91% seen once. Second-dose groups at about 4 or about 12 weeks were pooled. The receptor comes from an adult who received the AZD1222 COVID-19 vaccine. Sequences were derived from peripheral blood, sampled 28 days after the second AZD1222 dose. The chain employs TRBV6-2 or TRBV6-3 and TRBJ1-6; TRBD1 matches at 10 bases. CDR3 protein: CASSYTGTGVRSPLHF. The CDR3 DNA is TGTGCCAGCAGTTACACCGGGACAGGGGTACGGTCACCCCTCCACTTT.